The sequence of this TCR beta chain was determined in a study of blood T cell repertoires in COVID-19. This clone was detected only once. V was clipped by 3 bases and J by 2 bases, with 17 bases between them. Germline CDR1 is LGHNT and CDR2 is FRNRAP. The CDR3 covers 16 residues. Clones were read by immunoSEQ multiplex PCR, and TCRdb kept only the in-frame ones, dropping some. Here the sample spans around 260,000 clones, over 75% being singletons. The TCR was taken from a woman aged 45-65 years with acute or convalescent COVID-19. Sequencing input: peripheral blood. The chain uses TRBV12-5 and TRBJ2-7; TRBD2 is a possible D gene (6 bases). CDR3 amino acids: CASGFSVGGMPYEQYF. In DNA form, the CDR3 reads TGTGCTAGTGGTTTTTCCGTTGGAGGGATGCCCTACGAGCAGTACTTC.